The rows below give T cell receptor beta chains drawn from one sample of a study of T cells in Graves' hyperthyroidism and ophthalmopathy. TCRdb reprocessed the multiplex PCR reads via MiXCR and lists one record per CDR3 protein. The table includes some 550,000 distinct CDR3 sequences, around 16% detected once. Sequencing was carried out using blood. These receptors all come from a woman in her thirties or forties with Graves' ophthalmopathy. Each CDR3 is given with its conserved first and last residue. The D gene is left open where the match is weak. Clone size appears in some rows only: once, few, many, or a class for an expanded clone.

TRBD1 | . | TRBJ1-2 | TRBV28 | CASSEDDRELYGYTF | TGTGCCAGCAGTGAAGATGACAGGGAACTCTATGGCTACACCTTC
TRBD2 | few | TRBJ2-2 | TRBV30 | CAWSGLLAESTGELFF | TGTGCCTGGAGCGGGTTGCTAGCGGAGTCCACCGGGGAGCTGTTTTTT
TRBD1 | few | TRBJ2-5 | TRBV7-9 | CASSKGQGASETQYF | TGTGCCAGCAGCAAGGGACAGGGGGCTTCAGAGACCCAGTACTTC
. | many | TRBJ2-1 | TRBV20-1 | CSARDEIISYNEQFF | TGCAGTGCTAGAGATGAAATTATCTCCTACAATGAGCAGTTCTTC
. | . | TRBJ2-7 | TRBV7-2 | CASSLGDTIYEQYF | TGTGCCAGCAGCTTAGGGGACACCATCTACGAGCAGTACTTC
. | . | TRBJ2-2 | TRBV2 | CASTLYGELFF | TGTGCCAGCACCCTCTACGGGGAGCTGTTTTTT
. | few | TRBJ2-7 | TRBV4-2 | CASSQGGVNLPYEQYF | TGTGCCAGCAGCCAAGGGGGGGTCAACCTCCCCTACGAGCAGTACTTC
TRBD2 | many | TRBJ2-1 | TRBV28 | CASGTWEGQFF | TGTGCCAGCGGGACTTGGGAGGGGCAGTTCTTC
. | many | TRBJ2-2 | TRBV5-1 | CASSLDRANTGELFF | TGCGCCAGCAGCTTGGACCGAGCGAACACCGGGGAGCTGTTTTTT
TRBD2 | many | TRBJ2-1 | TRBV6-2/TRBV6-3 | CASSIGLLAGFYNEQFF | TGTGCCAGCAGTATTGGTTTACTAGCGGGATTCTACAATGAGCAGTTCTTC
TRBD2 | many | TRBJ2-3 | TRBV10-1 | CASSPTRTSGASTDTQYF | TGCGCCAGCAGCCCTACCCGGACTAGCGGGGCTAGCACAGATACGCAGTATTTT
TRBD1 | . | TRBJ2-6 | TRBV5-4 | CASSPRQGLTGANVLTF | TGTGCCAGCAGCCCCCGACAGGGTCTGACTGGGGCCAACGTCCTGACTTTC
TRBD1 | . | TRBJ1-2 | TRBV19 | CASQDRSTGNYGYTF | TGTGCCAGCCAGGACCGATCGACAGGGAACTATGGCTACACCTTC
TRBD2 | many | TRBJ2-1 | TRBV30 | CAWSLSGRINEQFF | TGTGCCTGGAGTCTAAGCGGGAGGATAAATGAGCAGTTCTTC
. | many | TRBJ1-1 | TRBV29-1 | CSVVTIGGGLGTEAFF | TGCAGCGTTGTAACGATCGGGGGGGGCTTAGGCACTGAAGCTTTCTTT
. | many | TRBJ1-1 | TRBV2 | CASPGGGRAFF | TGTGCCAGCCCGGGGGGGGGACGAGCTTTCTTT
TRBD2 | many | TRBJ2-3 | TRBV2 | CASGTSGSTDTQYF | TGTGCCAGCGGAACTAGCGGGAGCACAGATACGCAGTATTTT
TRBD2 | many | TRBJ2-7 | TRBV20-1 | CSAAAGEPYEQYF | TGCAGTGCCGCAGCGGGAGAACCCTACGAGCAGTACTTC
TRBD2 | many | TRBJ2-1 | TRBV7-8 | CASSLGGVGRAGGNEQFF | TGTGCCAGCAGCTTAGGGGGAGTCGGGAGGGCCGGGGGCAATGAGCAGTTCTTC
. | many | TRBJ2-7 | TRBV3-1 | CASSQRRGPYEQYF | TGTGCCAGCAGCCAACGGAGGGGGCCGTACGAGCAGTACTTC
. | few | TRBJ1-2 | TRBV28 | CASVPGGGVYGYTF | TGTGCCAGCGTCCCAGGCGGCGGAGTCTATGGCTACACCTTC
TRBD2 | few | TRBJ2-2 | TRBV28 | CASSSETSGEGAGELFF | TGTGCCAGCAGTTCGGAGACTAGCGGGGAAGGGGCCGGGGAGCTGTTTTTT
. | . | TRBJ1-2 | TRBV28 | CASTTTVNYGYTF | TGTGCCAGCACCACGACAGTTAACTATGGCTACACCTTC
. | many | TRBJ2-7 | TRBV5-1 | CASRFAGTADYSEQYF | TGCGCCAGCAGGTTTGCCGGGACTGCTGACTATTCCGAGCAGTACTTC
TRBD2 | . | TRBJ2-5 | TRBV5-5 | CASSLAEIAGAKTQYF | TGTGCCAGCAGCTTGGCCGAAATAGCGGGAGCAAAGACCCAGTACTTC
TRBD1 | . | TRBJ1-2 | TRBV2 | CASSGDRENYGHTF | TGTGCCAGCAGTGGGGACAGGGAAAACTATGGCCACACCTTC